There are a few counts of the clone carrying this T cell receptor beta chain. This CDR3 comprises 15 residues. Germline lookup yields CDR1 SGHAT and CDR2 FQNNGV. V was clipped by 5 bases and J by 9 bases; unmatched bases: 15. These data come from a study of tumor-infiltrating lymphocytes in primary liver carcinoma. Study summary: Each participant had primary liver carcinoma, and surgical resection was the treatment. Men and women, 30 to 69 years of age, made up the patients.

From 450 to 550 ng total RNA, TCR beta cDNA was generated with a primer in the constant region. Three nested multiplex PCR rounds, a slightly modified ARM-PCR, produced the libraries for TCR beta. With TRBV1-TRBV30 forward primers and a C-beta reverse primer, the first two PCR rounds were run for 10 to 11 cycles each. TCRdb redid the calling of the multiplex PCR reads with MiXCR, one entry per CDR3 protein. The sample consists of about 180,000 distinct CDR3 sequences, roughly 60% of them appearing once. Germline DNA was extracted alongside blood RNA, which was obtained from unsorted whole blood. Prior to surgery, roughly 4 milliliters of peripheral blood were drawn.

The TCR comes from a man in his forties or fifties with primary liver carcinoma and hepatitis B virus infection. The V call is TRBV11-2, the J call TRBJ2-5, with TRBD2 matching over 7 bases. Sequencing was performed on peripheral blood. The CDR3: CASSPLPAGMEAQYF. DNA of the CDR3: TGTGCCAGCAGCCCGCTCCCAGCGGGAATGGAGGCCCAGTACTTC.